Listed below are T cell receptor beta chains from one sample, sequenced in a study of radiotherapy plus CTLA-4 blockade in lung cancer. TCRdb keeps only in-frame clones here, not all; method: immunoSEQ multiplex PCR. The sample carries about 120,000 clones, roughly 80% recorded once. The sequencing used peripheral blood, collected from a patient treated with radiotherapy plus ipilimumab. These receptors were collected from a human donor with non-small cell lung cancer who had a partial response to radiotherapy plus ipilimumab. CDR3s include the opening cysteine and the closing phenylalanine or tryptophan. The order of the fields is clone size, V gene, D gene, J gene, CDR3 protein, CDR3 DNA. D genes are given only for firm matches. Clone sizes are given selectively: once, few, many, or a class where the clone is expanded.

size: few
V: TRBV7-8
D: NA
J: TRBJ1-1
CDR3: CASSFAGETEAFF
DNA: TGTGCCAGCAGCTTTGCAGGGGAGACTGAAGCTTTCTTT

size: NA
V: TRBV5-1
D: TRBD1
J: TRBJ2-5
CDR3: CASSLKGAGETQYF
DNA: TGCGCCAGCAGCTTGAAGGGGGCAGGAGAGACCCAGTACTTC

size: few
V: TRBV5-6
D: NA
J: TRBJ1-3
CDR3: CASSFQGSRNTIYF
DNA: TGTGCCAGCAGCTTCCAGGGGAGCCGAAACACCATATATTTT

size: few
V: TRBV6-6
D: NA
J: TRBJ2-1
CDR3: CASSYFSSNINEQFF
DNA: TGTGCCAGCAGTTACTTTAGCAGTAACATAAATGAGCAGTTCTTC

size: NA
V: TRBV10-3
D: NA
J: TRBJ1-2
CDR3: CAISESAGFHGYTF
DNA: TGTGCCATCAGTGAGTCCGCAGGTTTTCATGGCTACACCTTC

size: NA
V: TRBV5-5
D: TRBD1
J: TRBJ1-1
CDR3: CASSFDRVNTEAFF
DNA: TGTGCCAGCAGCTTCGACAGGGTGAACACTGAAGCTTTCTTT

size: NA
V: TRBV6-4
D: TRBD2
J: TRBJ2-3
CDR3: CASAGTSVWSTQYF
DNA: TGTGCCAGCGCCGGGACTAGCGTTTGGAGTACGCAGTATTTT

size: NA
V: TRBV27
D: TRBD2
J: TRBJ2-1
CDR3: CASRYTTSGLHNEQFF
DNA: TGTGCCAGCAGATATACGACTAGCGGGTTGCACAATGAGCAGTTCTTC

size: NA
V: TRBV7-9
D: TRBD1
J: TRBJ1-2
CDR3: CASSLQGQGYGYTF
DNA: TGTGCCAGCAGCTTACAGGGACAGGGCTATGGCTACACCTTC

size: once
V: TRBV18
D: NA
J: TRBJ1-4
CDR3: CASSPRTVVTNEKLFF
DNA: TGTGCCAGCTCACCAAGGACAGTGGTCACTAATGAAAAACTGTTTTTT

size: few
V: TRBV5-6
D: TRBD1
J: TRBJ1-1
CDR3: CASSRYRGQNTEAFF
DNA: TGTGCCAGCAGCCGATACAGGGGGCAGAACACTGAAGCTTTCTTT

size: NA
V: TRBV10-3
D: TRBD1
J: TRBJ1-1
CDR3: CAIRTGTGTEAFF
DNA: TGTGCCATCAGGACTGGGACAGGCACTGAAGCTTTCTTT

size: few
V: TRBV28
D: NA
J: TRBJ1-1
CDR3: CASSLWMGLGTEAFF
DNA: TGTGCCAGCAGTTTATGGATGGGGCTAGGCACTGAAGCTTTCTTT

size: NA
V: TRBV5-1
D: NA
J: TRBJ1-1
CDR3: CASSLGEDTEAFF
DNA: TGCGCCAGCAGCTTGGGGGAGGACACTGAAGCTTTCTTT

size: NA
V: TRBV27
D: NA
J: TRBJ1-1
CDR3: CASSLIQGKAFF
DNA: TGTGCCAGCAGTTTGATACAGGGTAAAGCTTTCTTT

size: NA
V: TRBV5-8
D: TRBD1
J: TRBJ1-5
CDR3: CASSIPGQGFNQPQHF
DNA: TGTGCCAGCAGCATCCCGGGACAGGGATTCAATCAGCCCCAGCATTTT

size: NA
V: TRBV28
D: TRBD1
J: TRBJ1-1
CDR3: CASILQGADSEAFF
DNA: TGTGCCAGCATTCTTCAGGGGGCAGATTCAGAAGCTTTCTTT

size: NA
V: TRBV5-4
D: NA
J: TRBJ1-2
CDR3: CASSLGGLAYGYTF
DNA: TGTGCCAGCAGCTTGGGGGGGCTTGCCTATGGCTACACCTTC

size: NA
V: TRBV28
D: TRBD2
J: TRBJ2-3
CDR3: CASGTISGRAAIAQYF
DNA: TGTGCCAGCGGAACTATTAGCGGGAGGGCCGCGATAGCGCAGTATTTT

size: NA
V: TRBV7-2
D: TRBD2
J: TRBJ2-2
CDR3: CASSLGPSGANTGELFF
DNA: TGTGCCAGCAGCCTAGGGCCTAGCGGAGCGAACACCGGGGAGCTGTTTTTT

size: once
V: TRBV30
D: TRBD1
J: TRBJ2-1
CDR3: CAWSADRVGYNEQFF
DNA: TGTGCCTGGAGTGCGGACAGGGTCGGATACAATGAGCAGTTCTTC

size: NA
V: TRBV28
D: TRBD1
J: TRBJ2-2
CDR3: CASSPQGDTGELFF
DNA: TGTGCCAGCAGCCCGCAGGGGGACACCGGGGAGCTGTTTTTT

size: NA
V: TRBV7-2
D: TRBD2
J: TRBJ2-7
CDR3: CASSLAGGRTYEQYF
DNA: TGTGCCAGCAGCTTAGCGGGAGGGAGAACCTACGAGCAGTACTTC

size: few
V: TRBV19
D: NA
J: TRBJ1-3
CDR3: CASSNSRELGGNTIYF
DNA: TGTGCCAGTAGTAATAGCCGGGAGCTCGGTGGAAACACCATATATTTT

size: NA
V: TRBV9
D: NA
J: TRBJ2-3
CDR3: CASSPAPGTDTQYF
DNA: TGTGCCAGCAGCCCCGCGCCCGGCACAGATACGCAGTATTTT

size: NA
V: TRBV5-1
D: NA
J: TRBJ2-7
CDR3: CASSLPGVFGEQYF
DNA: TGCGCCAGCAGCTTGCCGGGAGTATTTGGCGAGCAGTACTTC

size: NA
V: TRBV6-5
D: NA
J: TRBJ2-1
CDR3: CASSSAEYLQFF
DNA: TGTGCCAGCAGTTCTGCGGAGTACTTACAGTTCTTC

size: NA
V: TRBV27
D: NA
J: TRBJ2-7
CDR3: CASSNTLTPADSIYEQYF
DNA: TGTGCCAGCAGTAACACCCTAACCCCCGCGGACAGCATTTACGAGCAGTACTTC

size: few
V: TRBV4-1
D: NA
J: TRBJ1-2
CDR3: CASSQDLGAQGGYTF
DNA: TGCGCCAGCAGCCAAGATTTGGGGGCTCAGGGAGGCTACACCTTC